One and the same sample provided the 18 T cell receptor beta chains below, sequenced in a study of blood T cell repertoires in COVID-19. Assay: immunoSEQ multiplex PCR; the TCRdb copy retains only in-frame clones and omits some. The top ten clones hold over 2% of a sample with 65,000 to 90,000 clones, roughly 84% of them seen once. Sequencing was done on a sample of peripheral blood. The receptors were sampled from a man older than 75 with active or convalescent COVID-19.

V and J are TRBV5-1 and TRBJ2-5, with TRBD2 matching 9 bases. V lost 3 bases, J lost 7 bases, and 10 bases stayed unmatched. This CDR3 has 15 amino acids. Germline V lookup: CDR1 SGHRS, CDR2 YFSETQ. This CDR3 reads CASSSKAGGPGTQYF. The CDR3 DNA is TGCGCCAGCAGCTCTAAAGCGGGGGGTCCCGGGACCCAGTACTTC.

The chain has TRBV7-2 and TRBJ1-1; D is uncertain. The ends were cut back, 7 bases at V and 0 bases at J, with 6 bases in the middle. CDR3 length: 12 residues. CDR1 is SGHTA and CDR2 is FQGNSA in the germline V gene. Here the CDR3 DNA reads TGTGCCAGCACACAGCTGAACACTGAAGCTTTCTTT. Protein product: CASTQLNTEAFF.

DNA for the CDR3: TGCAGTGCTAGTTACCGCGCGGACAGGGGGGACGAGCAGTACTTC. Its protein is CSASYRADRGDEQYF. The J gene is TRBJ2-7, the V gene TRBV20-1; TRBD1 matches at 10 bases. The CDR3 sequence is 15 residues long. The J segment lost 5 bases and the V segment lost 3 bases, leaving 10 bases of the junction unmatched. Looked up from germline, CDR1 is DFQATT and CDR2 is SNEGSKA (reference sequence).

This chain uses TRBV11-2 with TRBJ2-2; D is unresolved. The CDR3 totals 13 residues. CDR1 and CDR2 (germline): SGHAT, FQNNGV. Trimming took 1 base from V and 6 from J, leaving 6 bases between them. In nucleotides, the CDR3 is TGTGCCAGCAGCTTAGGACTGGCCGGGGAGCTGTTTTTT. It encodes CASSLGLAGELFF. Supplemented by reference TRBV11-2 and TRBJ2-2, the full variable domain reads EAGVAQSPRYKIIEKRQSVAFWCNPISGHATLYWYQQILGQGPKLLIQFQNNGVVDDSQLPKDRFSAERLKGVDSTLKIQPAKLEDSAVYLCASSLGLAGELFFGEGSRLTVL.

This clone was seen more than once but under ten times. The chain links TRBV4-3 to TRBJ2-1; D is perhaps TRBD2 (6 bases). Trimming left V 4 bases short and J 0 bases short, with 22 bases between. Per the germline V gene, CDR1 is LGHNA and CDR2 is YSLEER. CDR3 length equals 19 residues. CDR3 bases: TGCGCCAGCAGCCGACTGGGCGGAGATTTCGGGAGCTCCTACAATGAGCAGTTCTTC. Encoded protein: CASSRLGGDFGSSYNEQFF.

The rearrangement links TRBV19 to TRBJ1-5; possibly TRBD1 for D (6 bases). The germline V gene has CDR1 LNHDA and CDR2 SQIVND (reference sequence). V was pared by 9 bases and J by 0 bases, with 21 bases between. There are 17 residues in the CDR3. CDR3 sequence reads: CASQPRGALYSNQPQHF. CDR3 coding DNA: TGTGCCAGCCAACCCAGGGGTGCCCTTTATAGCAATCAGCCCCAGCATTTT.

V usage is TRBV5-6 and J usage is TRBJ1-2; 9 bases are shared with TRBD1. The CDR3 totals 15 residues. Germline V gene sequence: CDR1 SGHDT, CDR2 YYEEEE. V gave up 0 bases and J gave up 7 bases; unmatched junction bases: 7. CDR3 bases: TGTGCCAGCAGCTTGGCGGGACAGGGTGTAATTGGCTACACCTTC. As protein: CASSLAGQGVIGYTF.

This rearrangement joins TRBV5-1 to TRBJ2-7; D may be TRBD2 (5 bases). V shed 4 bases and J shed 3 bases, with 11 bases lying between them. The CDR3 is 13 amino acids. The germline gives CDR1 SGHRS, CDR2 YFSETQ. The CDR3 loop is CASSPGGGYEQYF. The CDR3 bases are TGCGCCAGCAGCCCCGGAGGCGGCTACGAGCAGTACTTC.

V gene TRBV11-2 combines with J gene TRBJ1-2, with D perhaps matching TRBD1 (5 bases). The length of the CDR3 is 14 residues. Germline V gene sequence: CDR1 SGHAT, CDR2 FQNNGV. Trimming removed 2 bases at V and 8 bases at J, with 15 bases between. The CDR3 bases are TGTGCCAGCAGCTTACGTAGGCAGGGCGGAGGCTACACCTTC. Its protein is CASSLRRQGGGYTF. Full variable domain (outside the CDR3, taken from reference TRBV11-2 and TRBJ1-2): EAGVAQSPRYKIIEKRQSVAFWCNPISGHATLYWYQQILGQGPKLLIQFQNNGVVDDSQLPKDRFSAERLKGVDSTLKIQPAKLEDSAVYLCASSLRRQGGGYTFGSGTRLTVV.

The chain links TRBV6-2 or TRBV6-3 to TRBJ2-3, with D possibly being TRBD2 (6 bases). The CDR3 has 14 amino acids. V was cut by 6 bases and J by 3 bases, with 13 bases left in between. Germline values: CDR1 MNHEY, CDR2 SVGEGT. DNA of the CDR3: TGTGCCAGCAGCTTTAGCGGTGTAACAGATACGCAGTATTTT. Residues: CASSFSGVTDTQYF.

This rearrangement joins TRBV2 to TRBJ2-3; D might be TRBD2 (7 bases). Germline-derived CDR1 and CDR2 are SNHLY and FYNNEI. Trimming pared 4 bases from V and 4 bases from J, leaving 12 bases between. The CDR3 covers 14 residues. In nucleotides, the CDR3 is TGTGCCAGCAGTGTGGGGGGGCCCCCAGATACGCAGTATTTT. Its translation: CASSVGGPPDTQYF.

In this sample, this clone turned up a few times. This sequence joins TRBV5-6 and TRBJ1-5; D not certain. With 0 bases removed from V and 0 bases from J, the gap between germline ends came to 7 bases. CDR1 is SGHDT and CDR2 is YYEEEE in the germline V gene. The CDR3 contains 15 residues. CDR3 residues: CASSLGSYSNQPQHF. CDR3 sequence (DNA): TGTGCCAGCAGCTTGGGCTCCTATAGCAATCAGCCCCAGCATTTT.

The gene calls are TRBV7-8 and TRBJ1-2; the D gene is possibly TRBD1 (6 bases). This CDR3 contains 14 residues. V dropped 4 bases and J dropped 1 base, with 10 bases sitting between them. Germline V lookup: CDR1 SGHVS, CDR2 FQNEAQ. The CDR3 region is CASSSTGSNYGYTF. The CDR3 DNA sequence: TGTGCCAGCAGCTCTACAGGGAGTAACTATGGCTACACCTTC.

The J gene is TRBJ2-7, the V gene TRBV4-3, with 9 nucleotides matching TRBD1. Germline trimming cut 1 base from V and 5 bases from J; bases unmatched to any gene: 6. This CDR3 has 15 amino acids. CDR1 LGHNA and CDR2 YSLEER come from the germline V gene. Here the CDR3 reads CASSQVGTGYDEQYF. The CDR3, as DNA: TGCGCCAGCAGCCAAGTGGGGACAGGGTATGACGAGCAGTACTTC.

This clone appeared a single time. This chain connects TRBV30 to TRBJ2-1, with TRBD2 identical over 16 bases. CDR1 and CDR2 from the germline V gene are GTSNPN and SVGIG (reference sequence). V lost 1 base, J lost 0 bases, and 3 bases stayed unmatched. The CDR3 contains 18 residues. CDR3 protein: CAWSAGLAGGSSYNEQFF. In DNA, the CDR3 is TGTGCCTGGAGTGCGGGACTAGCGGGAGGGTCCTCCTACAATGAGCAGTTCTTC.

In this sample, this clone turned up a few times. The CDR3 protein is CASSYNRGGRNTGELFF. CDR3 bases: TGTGCCAGCAGCTACAACCGCGGGGGGCGGAACACCGGGGAGCTGTTTTTT. The chain employs TRBV11-2 and TRBJ2-2, with TRBD2 matching 8 bases. Germline CDR1 and CDR2: SGHAT and FQNNGV. The CDR3 is 17 residues long. V trimming: 4 bases; J trimming: 1 base; junction bases outside the gene matches: 8. The full variable domain, in which reference TRBV11-2 and TRBJ2-2 provide the parts outside the CDR3, is EAGVAQSPRYKIIEKRQSVAFWCNPISGHATLYWYQQILGQGPKLLIQFQNNGVVDDSQLPKDRFSAERLKGVDSTLKIQPAKLEDSAVYLCASSYNRGGRNTGELFFGEGSRLTVL.

The rearrangement links TRBV7-2 to TRBJ2-3; D is uncertain. The CDR3 totals 15 residues. The V end was cut by 1 base, the J end by 2 bases, with 10 bases between. Germline CDR1 SGHTA, CDR2 FQGNSA. The CDR3 reads CASSLDSGTTDTQYF. The CDR3 DNA reads as TGTGCCAGCAGCTTAGACAGTGGAACCACAGATACGCAGTATTTT. Drawing the rest from reference TRBV7-2 and TRBJ2-3, the complete variable domain is GAGVSQSPSNKVTEKGKDVELRCDPISGHTALYWYRQSLGQGLEFLIYFQGNSAPDKSGLPSDRFSAERTGGSVSTLTIQRTQQEDSAVYLCASSLDSGTTDTQYFGPGTRLTVL.

This chain joins TRBV9 and TRBJ1-1; 8 bases are shared with TRBD1. This CDR3 has 16 residues. Per germline, CDR1 SGDLS and CDR2 YYNGEE. The junction had 4 bases not matched to a gene; V was cut back by 0 bases and J by 0 bases. CDR3 coding DNA: TGTGCCAGCAGCGTAGGCAGGGGGCTCATGAACACTGAAGCTTTCTTT. This translates into CASSVGRGLMNTEAFF. The variable domain in full, completed from reference TRBV9 and TRBJ1-1, reads DSGVTQTPKHLITATGQRVTLRCSPRSGDLSVYWYQQSLDQGLQFLIQYYNGEERAKGNILERFSAQQFPDLHSELNLSSLELGDSALYFCASSVGRGLMNTEAFFGQGTRLTVV.